The 29 T cell receptor beta chains in this list originate from one sample, sequenced in a study of Graves' ophthalmopathy and Graves' hyperthyroidism. Researchers took RNA transcripts and amplified TCR beta CDR3 regions from them. HTBI primers were used in a first-round RT-PCR, which preceded a second-round multiplex PCR. TCRdb re-derived calls from the multiplex PCR reads in MiXCR, one entry per CDR3 protein. The sample records about 550,000 distinct CDR3 sequences, roughly 40% being singletons. Sample: peripheral blood or thyroid tissue (not recorded which). All receptors come from an adult man with Graves' hyperthyroidism.

As concerns this clonotype: At one boundary the junction diverges from the germline segment, which might be a read error. This chain uses TRBV10-3 with TRBJ1-6; maybe TRBD1 (5 bases). The CDR3 loop spans 15 amino acids. Germline CDR1 ENHRY, CDR2 SYGVKD. The CDR3 sequence: CASSFQGGYNSPLHF. Written as DNA, the CDR3 is TGTGCCAGCAGTTTTCAGGGAGGATATAATTCACCCCTCCACTTT.

This clonotype appeared many times. This chain connects TRBV12-3 or TRBV12-4 to TRBJ1-2; unclear D gene. The CDR3 loop spans 15 amino acids. The V end lost 6 bases, the J end lost 2 bases, and 16 bases lay between the germline ends. The CDR3 DNA sequence: TGTGCCAGCAGCAAAGGGCGTGGGTGGAACTATGGCTACACCTTC. It encodes CASSKGRGWNYGYTF.

This clonotype was seen ten or more times. The chain carries TRBV6-5 and TRBJ1-3; D gene ambiguous. CDR1 and CDR2 from the germline V gene are MNHEY and SVGAGI. The V and J ends lost 5 bases and 3 bases respectively, with 14 bases between them. The CDR3 is 15 amino acids. CDR3 region: CASSDYQAFGNTIYF. CDR3 nucleotides: TGTGCCAGCAGTGATTACCAGGCTTTTGGAAACACCATATATTTT.

The rearrangement links TRBV6-5 to TRBJ2-7; D possibly uses TRBD1 or TRBD2 (5 bases each). Trimming pared 6 bases from V and 5 bases from J, leaving 14 bases between. Germline assignment: CDR1 MNHEY and CDR2 SVGAGI. This CDR3 contains 13 residues. CDR3 sequence reads: CASRGPVKHEQYF. CDR3 in DNA: TGTGCCAGCAGGGGACCGGTGAAGCACGAGCAGTACTTC.

The chain employs TRBV7-9 and TRBJ2-3; D not resolved. V was pared by 1 base and J by 2 bases, with 13 bases between. The CDR3 spans 16 residues. The germline gives CDR1 SEHNR, CDR2 FQNEAQ (reference sequence). The CDR3 protein is CASSLGESGYTDTQYF. CDR3 nucleotides: TGTGCCAGCAGCTTAGGAGAATCAGGCTACACAGATACGCAGTATTTT.

The table lists this clonotype with many counts. The J gene is TRBJ2-5, the V gene TRBV7-2, with TRBD2 matching 8 bases. J was trimmed by 2 bases and V by 4 bases; bases with no gene match: 15. The CDR3 covers 18 residues. Germline V gives CDR1 SGHTA, CDR2 FQGNSA. CDR3 region: CASSSLGLAGGRQETQYF. DNA of the CDR3: TGTGCCAGCAGCTCCTTAGGGCTTGCGGGAGGTAGACAAGAGACCCAGTACTTC. Supplemented by reference TRBV7-2 and TRBJ2-5, the full variable domain reads GAGVSQSPSNKVTEKGKDVELRCDPISGHTALYWYRQSLGQGLEFLIYFQGNSAPDKSGLPSDRFSAERTGGSVSTLTIQRTQQEDSAVYLCASSSLGLAGGRQETQYFGPGTRLLVL.

The sample holds many counts of this clonotype. V and J are TRBV7-8 and TRBJ1-4; possible D gene TRBD1, 6 bases. CDR1 SGHVS and CDR2 FQNEAQ come from the germline V gene. CDR3 length equals 14 residues. Trimming took off 1 base at V and 4 bases at J, with 7 bases between the two ends. This CDR3 is CASSLGTVNEKLFF. CDR3 sequence (DNA): TGTGCCAGCAGCTTAGGGACAGTTAATGAAAAACTGTTTTTT.

This clonotype was found once. The chain carries TRBV20-1 and TRBJ1-6; D is perhaps TRBD1 (5 bases). The ends were cut back, 0 bases at V and 10 bases at J, with 13 bases in the middle. This CDR3 is 14 amino acids long. The V gene's germline CDR1 is DFQATT and CDR2 SNEGSKA (reference sequence). The CDR3 DNA reads TGCAGTGCTAGAGATCCGGGGGGAATGTCACCCCTCCACTTT. Its protein is CSARDPGGMSPLHF.

The chain's CDR3 is CSARGFRGEEGNEQFF. In DNA, the CDR3 is TGCAGTGCTAGAGGGTTCAGGGGGGAAGAGGGAAATGAGCAGTTCTTC. This chain connects TRBV20-1 to TRBJ2-1, with a weak D call TRBD1 (7 bases). CDR3 length equals 16 residues. V lost 1 base and J lost 7, with 20 bases in between. Per germline, CDR1 DFQATT and CDR2 SNEGSKA (reference sequence).

CDR3 DNA: TGTGCCAGTAGTGTGACCAAGTATAATGAGCAGTTCTTC. Its translation is CASSVTKYNEQFF. The chain employs TRBV19 and TRBJ2-1; no reliable D call. The CDR3 has 13 amino acids. Germline assignment: CDR1 LNHDA and CDR2 SQIVND (reference sequence). Trimming shortened V by 5 bases and J by 7 bases, and 12 bases separated the two germline ends.

This clonotype was picked up one time. This chain uses TRBV7-9 with TRBJ1-2; TRBD1 might be the D (5 bases). This CDR3 has 15 amino acids. Trimming shortened V by 5 bases and J by 4 bases, and 17 bases separated the two germline ends. Germline V gene lookup returns CDR1 SEHNR and CDR2 FQNEAQ (reference sequence). The chain's CDR3 is CASSVGWGTSYGYTF. The DNA of the CDR3 is TGTGCCAGCAGCGTAGGGTGGGGGACCAGCTATGGCTACACCTTC.

This clonotype has ten or more counts. The chain uses TRBV29-1 and TRBJ2-7, with a weak D call TRBD1 (5 bases). CDR1 is SQVTM, CDR2 ANQGSEA, per germline. The CDR3 contains 13 residues. Trimming pared 1 base from V and 2 bases from J, leaving 9 bases between. The CDR3 loop reads CSVEGDSTYEQYF. DNA of the CDR3: TGCAGCGTTGAAGGCGACAGTACCTACGAGCAGTACTTC.

This clonotype showed up many times. The V gene is TRBV7-6, the J gene TRBJ2-7; 9 bases are a match to TRBD2. Germline loops: CDR1 SGHVS, CDR2 FNYEAQ. V trimming: 3 bases; J trimming: 6 bases; junction bases outside the gene matches: 9. CDR3 size: 15 residues. The CDR3 nucleotides are TGTGCCAGCAGCTTCACTTTAGCGGGAGTTTCCGAGCAGTACTTC. Its translation: CASSFTLAGVSEQYF. Using reference TRBV7-6 and TRBJ2-7 for the parts outside the CDR3, the full variable domain is GAGVSQSPRYKVTKRGQDVALRCDPISGHVSLYWYRQALGQGPEFLTYFNYEAQQDKSGLPNDRFSAERPEGSISTLTIQRTEQRDSAMYRCASSFTLAGVSEQYFGPGTRLTVT.

The table lists this clonotype with many counts. This chain connects TRBV7-8 to TRBJ2-5; TRBD2 matches 11 bases. There are 16 residues in the CDR3. The trim removed 1 base at V and 4 bases at J, leaving 5 bases unmatched. In germline, CDR1 is SGHVS, CDR2 FQNEAQ. Here the CDR3 DNA reads TGTGCCAGCAGCTTAGATAGCGGGGGGGCCGCAGAGACCCAGTACTTC. Protein sequence: CASSLDSGGAAETQYF. The whole variable domain, remainder taken from reference TRBV7-8 and TRBJ2-5, is GAGVSQSPRYKVAKRGQDVALRCDPISGHVSLFWYQQALGQGPEFLTYFQNEAQLDKSGLPSDRFFAERPEGSVSTLKIQRTQQEDSAVYLCASSLDSGGAAETQYFGPGTRLLVL.

Remarks on this clonotype: A much larger clone differs from this one at a single base, so this may be a read error. The chain recombines TRBV19 with TRBJ1-1, with 7 bases that match TRBD1. CDR1 LNHDA and CDR2 SQIVND come from the germline V gene (reference sequence). There are 16 residues in the CDR3. This chain's CDR3 is CASSIAPVTGNAEAFF. CDR3 nucleotides: TGTGCCAGTAGTATAGCCCCAGTGACAGGGAACGCTGAAGCTTTCTTT.

The chain recombines TRBV2 with TRBJ2-7; D perhaps matches TRBD2 (5 bases). Germline V lookup: CDR1 SNHLY, CDR2 FYNNEI. Trimming shortened V by 5 bases and J by 6 bases, and 20 bases separated the two germline ends. The CDR3 has 15 amino acids. This CDR3 reads CASSSNVGSGSEQYF. The CDR3 coding sequence is TGTGCCAGCAGTTCGAATGTGGGATCGGGATCCGAGCAGTACTTC.

This clonotype has a handful of counts. CDR3 sequence reads: CASSQGGTGVRPNTEAFF. CDR3 sequence (DNA): TGTGCCAGCAGCCAAGGCGGGACAGGCGTAAGACCTAACACTGAAGCTTTCTTT. The V call is TRBV3-1, the J call TRBJ1-1, with 8 bases lining up with TRBD1. This CDR3 has 18 residues. Germline lookup yields CDR1 LGHDT and CDR2 YNNKEL (reference sequence). The junction had 12 bases not matched to a gene; V was cut back by 1 base and J by 2 bases.

This clonotype was picked up many times. J is TRBJ1-2 and V is TRBV20-1; D might be TRBD1 (5 bases). Trimming took off 0 bases at V and 4 bases at J, with 9 bases between the two ends. The CDR3 totals 13 residues. Germline loops: CDR1 DFQATT, CDR2 SNEGSKA (reference sequence). This chain's CDR3 is CSARDDRFYGYTF. The CDR3 bases are TGCAGTGCTAGAGACGACAGATTCTATGGCTACACCTTC.

The DNA of the CDR3 is TGCAGCGTTGAAGATCAGGCGGGACTAGTCGACGAGCAGTACTTC. Protein: CSVEDQAGLVDEQYF. The rearrangement links TRBV29-1 to TRBJ2-7, with TRBD2 matching over 8 bases. Germline V gives CDR1 SQVTM, CDR2 ANQGSEA. The trim removed 0 bases at V and 5 bases at J, leaving 9 bases unmatched. The CDR3 has 15 residues.

The chain uses TRBV6-4 and TRBJ1-2, with D perhaps matching TRBD1 (5 bases). This CDR3 contains 16 residues. From germline, CDR1 is MRHNA and CDR2 SNTAGT. Trimming removed 6 bases at V and 3 bases at J, with 20 bases between. CDR3 residues: CASSLEVSTGYYGYTF. The DNA for the CDR3 is TGTGCCAGCAGCTTGGAGGTCTCCACAGGTTACTATGGCTACACCTTC.

This clonotype was seen just once. V gene TRBV2 combines with J gene TRBJ1-5; D is perhaps TRBD1 (5 bases). The J call could be wrong; TRBJ2-3 is a better fit for the DNA end. CDR1 is SNHLY, CDR2 FYNNEI, per germline. The CDR3 loop spans 14 amino acids. CDR3 sequence: CASSVPAQGDTQYF. In DNA form, the CDR3 reads TGTGCCAGCAGTGTACCAGCCCAGGGAGATACGCAGTATTTT.

This clonotype was detected many times. The V gene is TRBV7-3, the J gene TRBJ1-2; D is possibly TRBD1 (6 bases). This CDR3 has 14 amino acids. Germline values: CDR1 SGHTA, CDR2 FQGTGA. V lost 5 bases and J 0 bases, leaving 10 bases between the germline ends. CDR3 in DNA: TGTGCCAGCAGCCCGACAGGCTCTAACTATGGCTACACCTTC. It yields the protein CASSPTGSNYGYTF.

This clonotype has a handful of counts. The V and J genes are TRBV7-8 and TRBJ1-6; D is perhaps TRBD1 (6 bases). The CDR3 length is 16 residues. Germline V CDR1 and CDR2: SGHVS, FQNEAQ. Trimming removed 3 bases at V and 10 bases at J, with 19 bases between. CDR3 amino acids: CASSFFYRERRSPLHF. The CDR3 DNA sequence: TGTGCCAGCAGCTTTTTCTACAGGGAACGAAGATCACCCCTCCACTTT.

The J gene is TRBJ2-3, the V gene TRBV24-1; 9 bases fit TRBD2. Trimming took 0 bases from V and 12 from J; bases not matched to a gene: 12. Germline V lookup: CDR1 KGHDR, CDR2 SFDVKD. The CDR3 is 16 residues long. CDR3 amino acids: CATSDLKTSGQNRQYF. CDR3 nucleotides: TGTGCCACCAGTGATTTGAAGACTAGCGGACAAAACCGACAGTATTTT.

About this clonotype itself: This may be a read error: a much more frequent sequence differs by one nucleotide. The gene calls are TRBV7-9 and TRBJ2-7; a weak D match, TRBD2 (6 bases). Germline assignment: CDR1 SEHNR and CDR2 FQNEAQ (reference sequence). Trimming removed 5 bases at V and 7 bases at J, with 18 bases between. This CDR3 is 14 amino acids long. The CDR3 coding sequence is TGTGCCAGCAGCCCAAAGCGGGTAATTGGGGAGCAGTACTTC. Protein product: CASSPKRVIGEQYF.

V is TRBV2 and J is TRBJ2-5, with D possibly matching TRBD2 (6 bases). CDR1 is SNHLY, CDR2 FYNNEI, per germline. CDR3 size: 13 residues. The germline V and J ends were trimmed by 4 bases and 3 bases, with 9 bases remaining between them. CDR3 sequence: CASSARREETQYF. CDR3 DNA sequence: TGTGCCAGCAGTGCCCGGAGGGAAGAGACCCAGTACTTC.

CDR3 region: CASSPNTADYEQYF. DNA of the CDR3: TGTGCCAGCAGCCCAAACACGGCTGACTACGAGCAGTACTTC. V usage is TRBV5-6 and J usage is TRBJ2-7, with no clear D. V dropped 4 bases and J dropped 3 bases, with 14 bases sitting between them. CDR1 and CDR2 (germline): SGHDT, YYEEEE. The CDR3 covers 14 residues.

The V gene is TRBV10-3, the J gene TRBJ2-7, with a tentative D call TRBD1 (6 bases). Germline V gives CDR1 ENHRY, CDR2 SYGVKD. The CDR3 is 16 amino acids. Trimming removed 5 bases at V and 0 bases at J, with 17 bases between. The CDR3 region has the DNA TGTGCCATCAGTCCAATGAGAGGACAGAGCTCCTACGAGCAGTACTTC. Its protein product is CAISPMRGQSSYEQYF.

This clonotype was seen many times. DNA for the CDR3: TGCAGTGCCGGACAGGGTGGAGTGGGGGAGCAGTACTTC. Its translation is CSAGQGGVGEQYF. V is TRBV20-1 and J is TRBJ2-7; TRBD1 matches 8 bases. J gave up 7 bases and V 6 bases, and 11 bases lay outside the gene matches. This CDR3 spans 13 amino acids. Per germline, CDR1 DFQATT and CDR2 SNEGSKA (reference sequence).